The 13 T cell receptor beta chains below were found in one sample sequenced in a study of cytomegalovirus exposure and HLA in healthy donors. The PCR ran on 60 Vbeta and 13 Jbeta primers. Generated by immunoSEQ multiplex PCR, the TCRdb table keeps only in-frame clones and is missing some. The sample includes around 190,000 clones, around 73% of them seen just once. Material: PBMCs. These receptors all come from a man aged 60 to 75 in good health and CMV-seronegative.

The chain carries TRBV29-1 and TRBJ2-7; TRBD1 agrees at 7 bases. There are 11 residues in the CDR3. Germline CDR1 and CDR2: SQVTM and ANQGSEA. With 6 bases clipped from V and 1 base from J, the junction kept 0 bases outside the gene matches. The DNA of the CDR3 is TGCAGCGTACAGGGGTCCTACGAGCAGTACTTC. It encodes CSVQGSYEQYF.

In this sample, this clone turned up a few times. The same CDR3 also results from other DNA sequences found in this sample. J is TRBJ2-7 and V is TRBV5-1, with D uncertain. The V end was cut by 4 bases, the J end by 3 bases, with 8 bases between. CDR3 length: 12 residues. Germline CDR1 and CDR2: SGHRS and YFSETQ. Written as DNA, the CDR3 is TGCGCCAGCAGCCCTGGCGGCTACGAGCAGTACTTC. The encoded protein is CASSPGGYEQYF.

This chain uses TRBV6-1 with TRBJ1-1, with 7 bases that match TRBD1. The CDR3 is made up of 14 amino acids. CDR1 and CDR2 (germline): MNHNS, SASEGT. V was clipped by 6 bases and J by 3 bases; unmatched bases: 7. The CDR3 DNA is TGTGCCAGCAGGAGACAGGGTCTGGACACTGAAGCTTTCTTT. It specifies CASRRQGLDTEAFF.

This sequence joins TRBV19 and TRBJ2-3; 8 nucleotides agree with TRBD2. CDR1 and CDR2 from the germline V gene are LNHDA and SQIVND (reference sequence). This CDR3 region has 14 residues. J lost 6 bases, V lost 3 bases, and 5 bases had no gene match. CDR3 bases: TGTGCCAGTAGTATTTCGGGAGGGTTGGATACGCAGTATTTT. It translates to CASSISGGLDTQYF.

This clone was observed a few times. The rearrangement joins TRBV11-2 to TRBJ2-3; perhaps TRBD2 as D (7 bases). V was clipped by 3 bases and J by 4 bases, with 23 bases between them. The CDR3 is made up of 18 amino acids. The V gene's germline CDR1 is SGHAT and CDR2 FQNNGV. The CDR3 DNA is TGTGCCAGCAGCTTCCTGGGGAGGGGGGGGGCGATTCCAGATACGCAGTATTTT. Encoded protein: CASSFLGRGGAIPDTQYF.

The chain recombines TRBV6-5 with TRBJ2-5; D possibly corresponds to TRBD1 (7 bases). Matching the DNA end better, TRBJ2-7 makes the J call doubtful. Germline CDR1 is MNHEY and CDR2 is SVGAGI. This CDR3 is built from 15 residues. The CDR3 region has the DNA TGTGCCAGCAGTTCGCAGGGGGGCGGAAACTACGAGCAGTACTTC. It is translated as CASSSQGGGNYEQYF.

The rearrangement links TRBV6-5 to TRBJ2-2; the match to TRBD1 covers 8 bases. The CDR3 totals 15 residues. Trimming cost V 10 bases and J 0 bases; bases outside gene matches: 7. The germline gives CDR1 MNHEY, CDR2 SVGAGI. The CDR3 region is CATLRDRTNTGELFF. DNA for the CDR3: TGTGCCACCTTGAGGGACAGGACGAACACCGGGGAGCTGTTTTTT.

CDR3 residues: CASTKGQGAGNTIYF. CDR3 sequence (DNA): TGTGCCAGCACGAAAGGACAGGGGGCTGGAAACACCATATATTTT. This sequence joins TRBV6-1 and TRBJ1-3; TRBD1 agrees at 10 bases. CDR3 length: 15 residues. V lost 7 bases to trimming and J lost 2 bases; unmatched junction nucleotides: 5. Germline CDR1 and CDR2: MNHNS and SASEGT.

The CDR3 nucleotides are TGTGCCAGCAGCGAAAGCGGGGCCGCTGACAATGAGCAGTTCTTC. Translation gives CASSESGAADNEQFF. The genes are TRBV4-2 and TRBJ2-1, with 7 bases aligning to TRBD2. This CDR3 contains 15 residues. CDR1 and CDR2 (germline): LGHNA, YNFKEQ. J was trimmed by 5 bases and V by 5 bases; bases with no gene match: 9.

The chain employs TRBV7-3 and TRBJ2-7, with D possibly TRBD1 on 5 matching bases. CDR3 length equals 14 residues. Trimming left V 3 bases short and J 0 bases short, with 9 bases between. The V gene's germline CDR1 is SGHTA and CDR2 FQGTGA. The CDR3, as DNA: TGTGCCAGCAGCTTCGGCAGGGACTCCTACGAGCAGTACTTC. It encodes CASSFGRDSYEQYF.

The chain combines TRBV25-1 with TRBJ2-3; 7 bases agree with TRBD2. This CDR3 has 15 residues. Germline-derived CDR1 and CDR2 are MGHDK and SYGVNS. V shed 4 bases, J shed 2 bases, and the junction held 6 bases outside the gene matches. CDR3 loop: CASSVPSGYTDTQYF. CDR3 DNA: TGTGCCAGCAGTGTTCCTAGCGGCTACACAGATACGCAGTATTTT.

With regard to this clone: This specimen includes other DNA sequences encoding the same CDR3. DNA for the CDR3: TGCGCCAGCAGCCAAGATTTACGGGAGACCCAGTACTTC. This sequence encodes CASSQDLRETQYF. This chain joins TRBV4-3 and TRBJ2-5; unclear D gene. The CDR3 runs 13 residues. V dropped 0 bases and J dropped 5 bases, with 7 bases sitting between them. The germline V gene has CDR1 LGHNA and CDR2 YSLEER.

This clone has a single count. The chain joins TRBV6-1 to TRBJ2-3, with TRBD1 matching 8 bases. Losses at the gene ends were 6 bases for V and 4 bases for J; bases not matched to a gene: 9. This CDR3 has 15 residues. Germline V CDR1 and CDR2: MNHNS, SASEGT. The CDR3 nucleotides are TGTGCCAGCAGATTGTCGGCAGGGGGCCCAGATACGCAGTATTTT. Amino acids: CASRLSAGGPDTQYF.